This T cell receptor (beta chain) is from a study of blood T cell repertoires in COVID-19. Study overall: Whether acute or convalescent, the COVID-19 samples came from the United States, Italy and Spain.

There are 16 residues in the CDR3. J lost 5 bases, V lost 1 base, and 5 bases had no gene match. From germline, CDR1 is SGHVS and CDR2 FQNEAQ. Clones were sequenced by immunoSEQ multiplex PCR, and TCRdb holds only the in-frame ones, with some missing. The profile shows a few hundred thousand clones, about 89% of them singletons. This receptor was taken from a man aged 25-45 years with acute or convalescent COVID-19. The J gene is TRBJ2-3, the V gene TRBV7-8; 11 bases agree with TRBD2. The sequenced sample was peripheral blood. The CDR3 nucleotides are TGTGCCAGCAGCTTAGATAGCGGGGGGGCTCTAGATACGCAGTATTTT. It codes for CASSLDSGGALDTQYF.